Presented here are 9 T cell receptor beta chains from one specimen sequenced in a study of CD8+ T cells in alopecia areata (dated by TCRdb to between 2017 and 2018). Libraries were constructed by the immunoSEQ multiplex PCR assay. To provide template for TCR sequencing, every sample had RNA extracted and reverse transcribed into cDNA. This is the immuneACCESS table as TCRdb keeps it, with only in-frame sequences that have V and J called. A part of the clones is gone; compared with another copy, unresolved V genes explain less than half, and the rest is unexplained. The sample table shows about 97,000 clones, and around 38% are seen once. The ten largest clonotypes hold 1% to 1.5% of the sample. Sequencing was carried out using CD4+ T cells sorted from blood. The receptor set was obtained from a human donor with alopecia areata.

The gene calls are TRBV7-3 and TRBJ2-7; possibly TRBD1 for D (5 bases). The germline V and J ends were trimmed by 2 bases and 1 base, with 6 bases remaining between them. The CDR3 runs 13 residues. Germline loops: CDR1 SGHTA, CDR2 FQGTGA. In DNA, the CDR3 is TGTGCCAGCAGCTTAGACAGTTCCTACGAGCAGTACTTC. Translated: CASSLDSSYEQYF.

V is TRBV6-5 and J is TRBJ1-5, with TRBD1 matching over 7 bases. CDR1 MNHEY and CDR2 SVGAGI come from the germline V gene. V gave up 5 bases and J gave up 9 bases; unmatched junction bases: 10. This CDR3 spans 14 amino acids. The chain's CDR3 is CASSETGVGAPQHF. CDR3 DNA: TGTGCCAGCAGTGAAACAGGGGTGGGTGCGCCCCAGCATTTT.

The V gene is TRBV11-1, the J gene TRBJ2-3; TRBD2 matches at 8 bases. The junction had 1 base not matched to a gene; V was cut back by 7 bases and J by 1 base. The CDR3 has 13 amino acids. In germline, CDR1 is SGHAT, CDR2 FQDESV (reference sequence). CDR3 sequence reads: CASTRGGTDTQYF. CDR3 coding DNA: TGTGCCAGCACGCGGGGGGGCACAGATACGCAGTATTTT.

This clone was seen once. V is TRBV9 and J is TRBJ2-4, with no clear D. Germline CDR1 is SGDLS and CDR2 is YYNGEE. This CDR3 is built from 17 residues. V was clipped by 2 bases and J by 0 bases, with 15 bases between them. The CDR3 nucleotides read TGTGCCAGCAGCGTCGAAGGACCCCCCCTAGCCAAAAACATTCAGTACTTC. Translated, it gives CASSVEGPPLAKNIQYF. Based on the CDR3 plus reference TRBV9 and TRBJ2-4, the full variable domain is DSGVTQTPKHLITATGQRVTLRCSPRSGDLSVYWYQQSLDQGLQFLIQYYNGEERAKGNILERFSAQQFPDLHSELNLSSLELGDSALYFCASSVEGPPLAKNIQYFGAGTRLSVL.

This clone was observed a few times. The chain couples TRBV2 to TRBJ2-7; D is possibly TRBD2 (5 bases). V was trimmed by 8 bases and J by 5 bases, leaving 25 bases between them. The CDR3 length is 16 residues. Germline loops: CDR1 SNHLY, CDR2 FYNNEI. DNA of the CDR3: TGTGCCAGCTCGGGGATGGCGGCCCTAGGAGACGACGAGCAGTACTTC. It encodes CASSGMAALGDDEQYF.

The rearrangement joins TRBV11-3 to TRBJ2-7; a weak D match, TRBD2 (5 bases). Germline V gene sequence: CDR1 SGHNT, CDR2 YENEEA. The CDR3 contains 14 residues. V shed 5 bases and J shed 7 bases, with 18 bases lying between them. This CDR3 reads CASSPRASSGEQYF. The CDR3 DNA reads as TGTGCCAGCAGCCCTCGGGCCTCATCGGGGGAGCAGTACTTC. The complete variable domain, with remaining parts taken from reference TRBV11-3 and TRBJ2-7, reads EAGVVQSPRYKIIEKKQPVAFWCNPISGHNTLYWYLQNLGQGPELLIRYENEEAVDDSQLPKDRFSAERLKGVDSTLKIQPAELGDSAVYLCASSPRASSGEQYFGPGTRLTVT.

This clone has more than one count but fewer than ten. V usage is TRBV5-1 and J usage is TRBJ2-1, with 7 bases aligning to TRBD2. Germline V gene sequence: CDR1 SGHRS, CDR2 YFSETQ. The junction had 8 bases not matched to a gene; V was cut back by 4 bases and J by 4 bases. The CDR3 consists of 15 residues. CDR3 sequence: CASSTGLGGYNEQFF. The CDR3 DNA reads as TGCGCCAGCAGCACCGGACTAGGCGGTTACAATGAGCAGTTCTTC.

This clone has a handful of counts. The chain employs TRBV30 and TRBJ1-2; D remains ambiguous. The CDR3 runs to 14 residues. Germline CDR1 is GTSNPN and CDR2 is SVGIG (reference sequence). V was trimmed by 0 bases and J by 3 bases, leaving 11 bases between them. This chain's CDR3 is CAWSVGGLHYGYTF. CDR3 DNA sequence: TGTGCCTGGAGTGTCGGAGGGCTCCACTATGGCTACACCTTC.

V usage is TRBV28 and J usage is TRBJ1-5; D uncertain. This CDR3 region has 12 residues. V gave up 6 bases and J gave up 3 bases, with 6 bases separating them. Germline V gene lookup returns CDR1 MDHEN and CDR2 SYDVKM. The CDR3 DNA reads TGTGCCAGCAGGATTGTCAATCAGCCCCAGCATTTT. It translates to CASRIVNQPQHF.